This is a list of T cell receptor beta chains from one sample in a study of OX40 agonist ivuxolimab in advanced cancers. Measured with immunoSEQ multiplex PCR; TCRdb has only the in-frame clones, and not every one. The table shows 75,000 to 95,000 clones, with 92% occurring only once. The material was CD4+ or CD8+ T cells sorted from blood, obtained in a trial of the OX40 agonist ivuxolimab. The origin of the receptors is an adult with an advanced solid tumor such as melanoma, head and neck, liver or kidney cancer. Both conserved end residues are part of each CDR3. The order of the fields is J gene, clone size, V gene, D gene, CDR3 protein, CDR3 DNA. D genes are given only for firm matches. Clone size is stated in some rows and not others, as once, few, many or a class when expanded.

J: TRBJ1-4
size: .
V: TRBV30
D: .
CDR3: CAWSMGVGEKLFF
DNA: TGTGCCTGGAGTATGGGGGTAGGGGAAAAACTGTTTTTT

J: TRBJ2-2
size: .
V: TRBV11-3
D: .
CDR3: CASSPRTSVNTGELFF
DNA: TGTGCCAGCAGCCCGCGGACCAGCGTGAACACCGGGGAGCTGTTTTTT

J: TRBJ2-1
size: .
V: TRBV30
D: .
CDR3: CAAPISGNEQFF
DNA: TGTGCAGCCCCTATATCGGGCAATGAGCAGTTCTTC

J: TRBJ2-1
size: once
V: TRBV27
D: .
CDR3: CASSLRRGSYNEQFF
DNA: TGTGCCAGCAGTTTACGGCGGGGATCCTACAATGAGCAGTTCTTC

J: TRBJ2-7
size: .
V: TRBV7-3
D: TRBD1
CDR3: CASSQGGTGYNEQYF
DNA: TGTGCCAGCAGCCAGGGCGGGACAGGGTATAACGAGCAGTACTTC

J: TRBJ2-5
size: .
V: TRBV5-8
D: .
CDR3: CASSLAISGWETQYF
DNA: TGTGCCAGCAGCTTGGCCATTAGTGGGTGGGAGACCCAGTACTTC

J: TRBJ2-1
size: .
V: TRBV19
D: TRBD2
CDR3: CASKWQRDSDEQFF
DNA: TGTGCCAGTAAGTGGCAGCGGGATAGCGATGAGCAGTTCTTC

J: TRBJ1-3
size: .
V: TRBV5-8
D: .
CDR3: CASSLGTAGNTIYF
DNA: TGTGCCAGCAGCCTCGGGACCGCAGGAAACACCATATATTTT

J: TRBJ1-1
size: .
V: TRBV7-9
D: TRBD1
CDR3: CASSLEGTGSEAFF
DNA: TGTGCCAGCAGCTTAGAAGGGACAGGCAGTGAAGCTTTCTTT

J: TRBJ1-5
size: few
V: TRBV30
D: .
CDR3: CAWSRQDNQPQHF
DNA: TGTGCCTGGAGTAGACAGGACAATCAGCCCCAGCATTTT

J: TRBJ2-1
size: .
V: TRBV4-1
D: TRBD2
CDR3: CASSQVHASGSDEQFF
DNA: TGCGCCAGCAGCCAAGTCCATGCTAGCGGGAGTGATGAGCAGTTCTTC

J: TRBJ1-1
size: .
V: TRBV30
D: .
CDR3: CAWTRDTNTEAFF
DNA: TGTGCCTGGACTCGGGACACGAACACTGAAGCTTTCTTT

J: TRBJ2-1
size: .
V: TRBV10-1
D: .
CDR3: CASSTATGTQDKQFF
DNA: TGCGCCAGCAGTACGGCAACGGGAACCCAGGATAAGCAGTTCTTC

J: TRBJ2-1
size: .
V: TRBV30
D: .
CDR3: CAWSADYKEQFF
DNA: TGTGCCTGGAGTGCGGACTACAAGGAGCAGTTCTTC